Below are 2 T cell receptor beta chains sequenced from a single sample in a study of T-cell memory formation after mild COVID-19. TCRdb used MiXCR to reprocess the 5' RACE reads, holding one entry per CDR3 protein. The sample comprises around 200,000 distinct CDR3 sequences, 27% of which are singletons, and over 9.5% rests with the top ten. Sequencing was carried out using PBMCs or a T cell subset sorted from them (not recorded which). These TCRs come from an adult woman who had mild COVID-19 (a few samples of this study predate the infection). Cell type and time point are not known.

The chain links TRBV7-9 to TRBJ2-7, with TRBD1 matching over 8 bases. Germline loops: CDR1 SEHNR, CDR2 FQNEAQ (reference sequence). V gave up 1 base and J gave up 4 bases; unmatched junction bases: 9. The CDR3 is 16 residues long. The CDR3 DNA sequence: TGTGCCAGCAGCTTAGGTGGCCAGGGGGCGAGGTACGAGCAGTACTTC. It codes for CASSLGGQGARYEQYF. Full variable domain (outside the CDR3, taken from reference TRBV7-9 and TRBJ2-7): DTGVSQNPRHKITKRGQNVTFRCDPISEHNRLYWYRQTLGQGPEFLTYFQNEAQLEKSRLLSDRFSAERPKGSFSTLEIQRTEQGDSAMYLCASSLGGQGARYEQYFGPGTRLTVT.

This clonotype was seen only a few times. The chain uses TRBV5-1 and TRBJ2-1; TRBD1 or TRBD2 may be the D gene (6 bases each). Germline V gene data show CDR1 as SGHRS and CDR2 as YFSETQ. The V end was cut by 2 bases, the J end by 5 bases, with 11 bases between. This CDR3 is built from 14 residues. This chain's CDR3 is CASSFLGGDNEQFF. Written as DNA, the CDR3 is TGCGCCAGCAGCTTCCTCGGGGGCGACAATGAGCAGTTCTTC.